The clone carrying this TCR beta chain was detected ten times or more. The antigen is undetermined. This entry is derived from a study of identical twins. Broader study findings: Weaker excess twin sharing was seen among beta out-of-frame sequences. Donors were not followed over many years; analysis was cross-sectional.

TCRdb reanalysed the 5' RACE reads using MiXCR and keeps one entry per CDR3 protein. The data hold approximately 700,000 distinct CDR3 sequences, with approximately 6% observed a single time. The CDR3 has 11 amino acids. V was pared by 10 bases and J by 6 bases, with 11 bases between. Donors were all healthy Caucasians. The sample taken for sequencing was naive T cells sorted from blood. J is TRBJ2-3 and V is TRBV12-3 or TRBV12-4, with D unclear. The TCR originated in a man younger than 30 in good health. The CDR3 here is CATRSPDTQYF. CDR3 sequence (DNA): TGTGCCACCCGCTCCCCGGATACGCAGTATTTT.